This T cell receptor (beta chain) was retrieved from a study of shared clonotypes between healthy human individuals. The germline V gene encodes CDR1 SGHTA and CDR2 FQGNSA. The CDR3 length is 13 residues. V was trimmed by 3 bases and J by 0 bases, leaving 6 bases between them. TCRdb's table, derived via immunoSEQ multiplex PCR, lists solely in-frame clones and lacks some. The sample has about 2 million clones, just under 95% seen once; the top ten hold around 1%. Selected positively for CCR7 and CD45RO-negative, naive CD8 cells excluded terminally differentiated effector memory CD45RA+ cells. With respect to this clone: Additional DNA sequences in this sample encode the identical CDR3.

This sequence joins TRBV7-2 and TRBJ2-7; D call uncertain. Specimen: naive CD8+ T cells sorted from blood. The receptor comes from a man between 18 and 29 years old in good health. The DNA of the CDR3 is TGTGCCAGCAGCTTCCCAGGCTCCTACGAGCAGTACTTC. It encodes CASSFPGSYEQYF.